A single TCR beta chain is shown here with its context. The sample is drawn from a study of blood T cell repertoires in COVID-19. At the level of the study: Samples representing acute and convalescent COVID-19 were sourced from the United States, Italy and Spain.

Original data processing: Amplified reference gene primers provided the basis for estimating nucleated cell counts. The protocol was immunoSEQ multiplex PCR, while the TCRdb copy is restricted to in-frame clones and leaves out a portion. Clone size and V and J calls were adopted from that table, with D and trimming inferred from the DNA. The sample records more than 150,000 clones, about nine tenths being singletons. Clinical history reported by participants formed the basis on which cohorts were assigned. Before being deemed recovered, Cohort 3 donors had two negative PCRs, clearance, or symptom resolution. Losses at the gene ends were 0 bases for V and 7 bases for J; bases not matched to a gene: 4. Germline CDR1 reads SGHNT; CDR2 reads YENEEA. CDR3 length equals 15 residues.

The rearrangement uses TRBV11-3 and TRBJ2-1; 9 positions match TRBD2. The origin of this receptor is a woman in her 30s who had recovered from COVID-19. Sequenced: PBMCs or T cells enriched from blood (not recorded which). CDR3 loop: CASSLEGTSSNEQFF. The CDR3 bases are TGTGCCAGCAGCTTAGAAGGGACTAGCTCGAATGAGCAGTTCTTC.